Listed here are 11 T cell receptor beta chains from one sample, sequenced in a study of low-dose radiotherapy and immunotherapy resistance in tumors. Alpha- and beta-chain coverage of first-strand cDNA came from TRAV- and TRBV-specific primers. Using a constant-region primer together with a V-primer adapter, TCRs were subjected to roughly 18 PCR cycles of amplification. TCRdb analysed the reads with MiXCR anew, one entry per CDR3 protein. The sample lists 16,000 or so distinct CDR3 sequences; 70% were seen once. The receptor set was obtained from a human donor with advanced metastatic prostate, ovarian, gallbladder or colorectal cancer (not recorded which). This table probably holds off-target reads from a library built for another chain.

The V gene is TRBV7-9, the J gene TRBJ1-1, with TRBD1 identical over 10 bases. J gave up 7 bases and V 7 bases, and 9 bases lay outside the gene matches. Germline V gives CDR1 SEHNR, CDR2 FQNEAQ (reference sequence). The CDR3 is 14 amino acids. This CDR3 reads CASKDRGKDGEAFF. The CDR3 nucleotides read TGTGCCAGCAAGGACAGGGGGAAGGATGGTGAAGCTTTCTTT.

This clonotype occurred once. This sequence joins TRBV4-1 and TRBJ2-7; possibly TRBD2 for D (5 bases). V was pared by 0 bases and J by 4 bases, with 13 bases between. CDR3 length equals 15 residues. The germline V gene has CDR1 MGHRA and CDR2 YSYEKL. DNA for the CDR3: TGCGCCAGCAGCCAAGATGTGCGGGCTAAATACGAGCAGTACTTC. The encoded protein is CASSQDVRAKYEQYF.

This chain connects TRBV6-5 to TRBJ2-5; unclear D gene. The germline V and J ends were trimmed by 6 bases and 7 bases, with 12 bases remaining between them. The CDR3 loop spans 12 amino acids. Germline CDR1 reads MNHEY; CDR2 reads SVGAGI. The CDR3, as DNA: TGTGCCAGCAGGGGCATCTGGGGGACCCAGTACTTC. Protein: CASRGIWGTQYF.

The V call is TRBV12-3 or TRBV12-4, the J call TRBJ2-1, with TRBD2 matching over 11 bases. V lost 3 bases to trimming and J lost 7 bases; unmatched junction nucleotides: 5. This CDR3 comprises 15 residues. The CDR3 loop is CASSFTSGRGNEQFF. The DNA of the CDR3 is TGTGCCAGCAGTTTTACTAGCGGGAGAGGGAATGAGCAGTTCTTC.

The CDR3 DNA is TGCAGTGCTAGGCCCGAGCCTAGCGGCCTAGGCAATGAGCAGTTCTTC. Residues: CSARPEPSGLGNEQFF. V usage is TRBV20-1 and J usage is TRBJ2-1, with 7 bases that match TRBD2. The CDR3 is made up of 16 amino acids. Germline trimming cut 3 bases from V and 6 bases from J; bases unmatched to any gene: 14. Germline assignment: CDR1 DFQATT and CDR2 SNEGSKA (reference sequence).

The V gene is TRBV20-1, the J gene TRBJ1-6; D possibly corresponds to TRBD1 (6 bases). Germline loops: CDR1 DFQATT, CDR2 SNEGSKA (reference sequence). The CDR3 totals 16 residues. The CDR3 nucleotides are TGCAGCTTCCAGGGGCCAGGGATCACCTATAATTCACCCCTCCACTTT. Amino acids: CSFQGPGITYNSPLHF.

This chain joins TRBV6-2 or TRBV6-3 and TRBJ2-3; D is undetermined. Germline V lookup: CDR1 MNHEY, CDR2 SVGEGT. V shed 6 bases and J shed 4 bases, with 2 bases lying between them. CDR3 length equals 10 residues. CDR3 nucleotides: TGTGCCAGCAGGGCAGATACGCAGTATTTT. This gives the protein CASRADTQYF.

The chain is built from TRBV29-1 and TRBJ2-3, with no clear D. V was cut by 2 bases and J by 0 bases, with 9 bases left in between. This CDR3 contains 14 residues. Germline CDR1 and CDR2: SQVTM and ANQGSEA. In DNA form, the CDR3 reads TGCAGCGTTGAACGACACCCTAGCACAGATACGCAGTATTTT. This gives the protein CSVERHPSTDTQYF.

The CDR3 coding sequence is TGCGCCAGCAGCTTGGGCCCCCAGGACATGAACACTGAAGCTTTCTTT. This sequence encodes CASSLGPQDMNTEAFF. The chain uses TRBV5-1 and TRBJ1-1; a possible D gene is TRBD1 (5 bases). Trimming removed 0 bases at V and 0 bases at J, with 12 bases between. CDR3 size: 16 residues. The germline V gene encodes CDR1 SGHRS and CDR2 YFSETQ.

V is TRBV29-1 and J is TRBJ2-1, with TRBD2 as a possible D gene (5 bases). This CDR3 has 11 residues. V lost 5 bases, J lost 6 bases, and 8 bases lay in between. Germline-derived CDR1 and CDR2 are SQVTM and ANQGSEA. CDR3 coding DNA: TGCAGCGTTCAAACTAGCAATGAGCAGTTCTTC. This codes for CSVQTSNEQFF.

This clonotype was recorded a few times. The rearrangement links TRBV2 to TRBJ2-7; D remains ambiguous. Germline CDR1 SNHLY, CDR2 FYNNEI. Deletions cut 4 bases from V and 2 bases from J, with 3 bases between. The CDR3 consists of 11 residues. The CDR3 coding sequence is TGTGCCAGCAGTGGGGCCTACGAGCAGTACTTC. It specifies CASSGAYEQYF.